The source of this TCR beta chain is a study of shared clonotypes between healthy human individuals. Samples underwent the assay at deep level. Clones were sequenced by immunoSEQ multiplex PCR, and TCRdb holds only the in-frame ones, with some missing. The profile shows over a million clones, roughly 96% of them singletons. Remarks on this clone: The antigen remains unidentified.

Germline CDR1 MNHNS, CDR2 SASEGT. J was trimmed by 6 bases and V by 6 bases; bases with no gene match: 4. The CDR3 sequence is 15 residues long. Study-wide results and caveats: When naive CD4 clonotypes were compared across several donors, around 5% were shared.

This chain connects TRBV6-1 to TRBJ2-1; 14 bases align to TRBD2. Sequenced material: naive CD4+ T cells sorted from blood. Noted subset: CD45RA+ positively selected. The clonotype originates from a man aged 30 to 45 in good health. CDR3 DNA: TGTGCCAGCAGAGGACTAGCGGGAGGACCCAATGAGCAGTTCTTC. It is translated as CASRGLAGGPNEQFF.